This record concerns one TCR beta chain sequence. This specimen belongs to a study of blood T cell repertoires in COVID-19. For the study at large: PBMCs, B-cell-depleted T cells, or T cells provided the cDNA or gDNA that made up the material.

This CDR3 contains 16 residues. Germline CDR1 is SGHAT and CDR2 is FQNNGV. V dropped 2 bases and J dropped 5 bases, with 16 bases sitting between them. Authors' analysis steps: Nucleated cell counts were estimated from reference gene primer amplification. Libraries were prepared by immunoSEQ multiplex PCR; TCRdb keeps only in-frame clonotypes and omits some of them. The V and J calls and clone size are taken from that table; D and trimming were inferred from the DNA. The table records 95,000 to 100,000 clones, around 85% of them present only once. The rearrangement links TRBV11-2 to TRBJ2-4; maybe TRBD1 (6 bases). Sequenced: peripheral blood. The sequence was collected from a woman of 80 years or more with acute or convalescent COVID-19. CDR3 nucleotide sequence: TGTGCCAGCAGCTTAATTGGGGGCCTGTCTCAAAACATTCAGTACTTC. Protein product: CASSLIGGLSQNIQYF.